This TCR beta chain was identified during a study of shared clonotypes between healthy human individuals. Data came from immunoSEQ multiplex PCR; TCRdb stores just in-frame clones and leaves some out. This table has 1,400,000 or so clones, about 98.5% appearing once. This receptor was obtained from a man aged 30 to 45 in good health. Sequencing input: naive CD4+ T cells sorted from blood. The subset is: CD45RA+ positively selected.

The CDR3 DNA follows: TGCGCCAGCGCTCCACTAGCGCGAAGCTCCTACGAGCAGTACTTC. Translated: CASAPLARSSYEQYF. The rearrangement joins TRBV5-1 to TRBJ2-7; the match to TRBD2 covers 7 bases. Germline V CDR1 and CDR2: SGHRS, YFSETQ. The CDR3 runs 15 residues. Trimming cost V 7 bases and J 0 bases; bases outside gene matches: 10.